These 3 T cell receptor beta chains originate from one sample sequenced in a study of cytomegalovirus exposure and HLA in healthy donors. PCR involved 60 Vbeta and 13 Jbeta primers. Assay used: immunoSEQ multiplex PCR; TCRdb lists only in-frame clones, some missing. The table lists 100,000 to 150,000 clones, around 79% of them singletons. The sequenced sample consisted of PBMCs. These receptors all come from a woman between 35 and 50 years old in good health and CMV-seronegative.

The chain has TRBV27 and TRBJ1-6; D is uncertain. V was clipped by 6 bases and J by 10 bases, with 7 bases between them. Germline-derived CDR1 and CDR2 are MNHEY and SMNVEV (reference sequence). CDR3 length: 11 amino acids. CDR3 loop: CASSSGSPLHF. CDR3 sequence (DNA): TGTGCCAGCAGCTCAGGCTCACCCCTCCACTTT.

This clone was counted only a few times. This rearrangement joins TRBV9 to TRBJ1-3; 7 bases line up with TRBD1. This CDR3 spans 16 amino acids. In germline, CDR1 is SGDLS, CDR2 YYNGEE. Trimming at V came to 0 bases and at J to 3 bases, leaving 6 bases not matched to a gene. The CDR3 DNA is TGTGCCAGCAGCGTAGCTCCTTGGGACAGTGGAAACACCATATATTTT. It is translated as CASSVAPWDSGNTIYF.

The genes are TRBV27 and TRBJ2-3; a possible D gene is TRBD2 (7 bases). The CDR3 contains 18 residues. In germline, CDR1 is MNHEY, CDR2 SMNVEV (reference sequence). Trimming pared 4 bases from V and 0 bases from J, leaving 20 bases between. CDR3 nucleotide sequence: TGTGCCAGCAGTTCCCCACGGGGGGCCGCCCTTAGCACAGATACGCAGTATTTT. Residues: CASSSPRGAALSTDTQYF.